The 15 T cell receptor beta chains in this list originate from one sample, sequenced in a study of blood T cell repertoires in COVID-19. Method: immunoSEQ multiplex PCR; TCRdb's copy keeps in-frame clones and lacks some. This sample has 250,000 to 300,000 clones, with 75% to 90% found just once. The source material was peripheral blood. These receptors were collected from a woman aged 40 to 55 who had recovered from COVID-19.

The chain employs TRBV11-2 and TRBJ2-1, with 10 nucleotides matching TRBD2. CDR1 is SGHAT and CDR2 is FQNNGV in the germline V gene. With V trimmed by 3 bases and J by 4 bases, 3 bases remained unmatched. This CDR3 region has 15 residues. This chain's CDR3 is CASSFERGGYNEQFF. In nucleotides, the CDR3 is TGTGCCAGCAGCTTTGAGCGGGGGGGATACAATGAGCAGTTCTTC.

V gene TRBV7-9 combines with J gene TRBJ2-2; TRBD1 matches 8 bases. With 5 bases clipped from V and 3 bases from J, the junction kept 5 bases outside the gene matches. The CDR3 sequence is 15 residues long. CDR1 and CDR2 (germline): SEHNR, FQNEAQ (reference sequence). The CDR3 DNA is TGTGCCAGCAGCGCTGGGACAGGTTACACCGGGGAGCTGTTTTTT. Amino acids: CASSAGTGYTGELFF.

The chain uses TRBV28 and TRBJ2-7, with D tentatively TRBD1 (6 bases). The CDR3 runs to 15 residues. V was cut by 8 bases and J by 0 bases, with 17 bases left in between. Germline-derived CDR1 and CDR2 are MDHEN and SYDVKM. The CDR3, as DNA: TGTGCCAGCGACACACTGGGACACTCCTCCTACGAGCAGTACTTC. It codes for CASDTLGHSSYEQYF.

The CDR3 here is CASSLLGADRGLGNTIYF. Here the CDR3 DNA reads TGTGCCAGCAGCTTACTGGGCGCGGACAGGGGGCTCGGAAACACCATATATTTT. The chain carries TRBV7-9 and TRBJ1-3; 11 bases line up with TRBD1. Germline-derived CDR1 and CDR2 are SEHNR and FQNEAQ (reference sequence). The CDR3 runs to 18 residues. V lost 2 bases to trimming and J lost 4 bases; unmatched junction nucleotides: 10.

The V gene is TRBV21-1, the J gene TRBJ1-5. TRBV21-1 is classified as a pseudogene. CDR3 length: 16 residues. Here the CDR3 DNA reads TGTGCCAGCAGCCCTAGCAGGTGGGGAGGGGAGCAGCCCCAGCATTTT. Its translation: CASSPSRWGGEQPQHF.

The chain has TRBV3-1 (or the pseudogene TRBV3-2) and TRBJ2-5, with 7 bases that match TRBD2. This CDR3 spans 14 amino acids. The germline V gene has CDR1 LGHDT and CDR2 YNNKEL (reference sequence). V lost 9 bases, J lost 1 base, and 8 bases stayed unmatched. The CDR3 nucleotides read TGTGCCAGTCTGCTGGGGGGGTTCCAAGAGACCCAGTACTTC. Protein product: CASLLGGFQETQYF.

The rearrangement uses TRBV3-1 (or the pseudogene TRBV3-2) and TRBJ2-5; 8 nucleotides agree with TRBD2. Unmatched junction bases numbered 11, after V lost 3 bases and J lost 5 bases. The CDR3 has 16 amino acids. Germline V gene data show CDR1 as LGHDT and CDR2 as YNNKEL (reference sequence). DNA of the CDR3: TGTGCCAGCAGCCATCCCCCGGGACTAGTAGCGGAGACCCAGTACTTC. Protein: CASSHPPGLVAETQYF.

The rearrangement links TRBV6-5 to TRBJ1-2; tentative D call: TRBD1 (6 bases). The germline gives CDR1 MNHEY, CDR2 SVGAGI. V was pared by 8 bases and J by 2 bases, with 15 bases between. The CDR3 has 14 amino acids. CDR3 in amino acids: CASASGGVNYGYTF. The CDR3 DNA follows: TGTGCCAGCGCGTCGGGGGGCGTAAACTATGGCTACACCTTC.

CDR3: CASSLQGTVNTGELFF. The CDR3 DNA reads TGTGCCAGCAGTTTACAGGGGACGGTGAACACCGGGGAGCTGTTTTTT. The chain combines TRBV2 with TRBJ2-2; TRBD1 matches 7 bases. This CDR3 region has 16 residues. Germline trimming cut 5 bases from V and 1 base from J; bases unmatched to any gene: 7. Germline V gene data show CDR1 as SNHLY and CDR2 as FYNNEI.

V gene TRBV5-1 combines with J gene TRBJ2-2, with a weak D call TRBD1 (5 bases). Trimming stripped 0 bases from V and 4 bases from J, with 13 bases between. Germline CDR1 and CDR2: SGHRS and YFSETQ. The CDR3 runs to 16 residues. CDR3 loop: CASSLVAGSGTGELFF. The CDR3 coding sequence is TGCGCCAGCAGCTTGGTGGCAGGGTCGGGCACCGGGGAGCTGTTTTTT.

This chain uses TRBV28 with TRBJ2-7; 9 bases map to TRBD1. The CDR3 has 15 residues. Germline V lookup: CDR1 MDHEN, CDR2 SYDVKM. V dropped 6 bases and J dropped 4; count of bases not matched to a gene: 10. CDR3 nucleotides: TGTGCCAGCAGCCTAGGGACAGGGTTACGGTACGAGCAGTACTTC. It translates to CASSLGTGLRYEQYF.

The rearrangement uses TRBV18 and TRBJ1-5; 7 bases align to TRBD1. The V segment lost 6 bases and the J segment 4 bases; nucleotides outside the gene matches: 9. CDR1 is KGHSH, CDR2 LQKENI, per germline. This CDR3 comprises 15 residues. The CDR3 region has the DNA TGTGCCAGCTCGTACTCGGGACAGAAGAATCAGCCCCAGCATTTT. The encoded protein is CASSYSGQKNQPQHF. The whole variable domain, filled in from reference TRBV18 and TRBJ1-5, reads NAGVMQNPRHLVRRRGQEARLRCSPMKGHSHVYWYRQLPEEGLKFMVYLQKENIIDESGMPKERFSAEFPKEGPSILRIQQVVRGDSAAYFCASSYSGQKNQPQHFGDGTRLSIL.

The chain joins TRBV5-1 to TRBJ2-3; TRBD2 matches 13 bases. CDR1 SGHRS and CDR2 YFSETQ come from the germline V gene. CDR3 length: 17 residues. Unmatched junction bases numbered 5, after V lost 0 bases and J lost 4 bases. DNA for the CDR3: TGCGCCAGCAGCTTGGGACTAGCGGGAGGAATCTCAGATACGCAGTATTTT. Protein sequence: CASSLGLAGGISDTQYF.

The DNA for the CDR3 is TGTGCCAGCTCTGGGGAGACAGGGTTTGGCACAGATACGCAGTATTTT. Residues: CASSGETGFGTDTQYF. This sequence joins TRBV18 and TRBJ2-3; TRBD1 aligns across 7 bases. Trimming cost V 6 bases and J 1 base; bases outside gene matches: 10. This CDR3 comprises 16 residues. Germline V CDR1 and CDR2: KGHSH, LQKENI.

There are many counts of this clone. The V gene is TRBV2, the J gene TRBJ1-1; 8 nucleotides line up with TRBD1. The CDR3 spans 13 residues. The V gene end was trimmed by 5 bases and the J gene end by 5 bases; junction bases not matched to a gene: 4. Germline V gene sequence: CDR1 SNHLY, CDR2 FYNNEI. CDR3: CASSTDRETEAFF. CDR3 in DNA: TGTGCCAGCAGTACGGACAGGGAAACTGAAGCTTTCTTT.